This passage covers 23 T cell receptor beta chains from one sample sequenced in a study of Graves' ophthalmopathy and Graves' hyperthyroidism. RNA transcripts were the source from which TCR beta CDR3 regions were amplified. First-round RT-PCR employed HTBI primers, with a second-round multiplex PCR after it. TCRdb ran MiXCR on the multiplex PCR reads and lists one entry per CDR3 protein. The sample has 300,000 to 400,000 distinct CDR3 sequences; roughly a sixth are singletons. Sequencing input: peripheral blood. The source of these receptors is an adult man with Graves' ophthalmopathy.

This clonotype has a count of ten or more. In nucleotides, the CDR3 is TGTGCCAGCAGCCCATCACAGGGACCCACCTACGAGCAGTACTTC. Translating it yields CASSPSQGPTYEQYF. The chain links TRBV7-3 to TRBJ2-7, with D maybe TRBD1 (6 bases). Trimming left V 5 bases short and J 2 bases short, with 16 bases between. Germline loops: CDR1 SGHTA, CDR2 FQGTGA. This CDR3 spans 15 amino acids.

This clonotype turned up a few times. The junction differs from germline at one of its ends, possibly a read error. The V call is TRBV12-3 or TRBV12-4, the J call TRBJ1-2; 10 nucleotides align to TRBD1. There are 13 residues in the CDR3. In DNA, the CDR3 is TGTGCCAGCAGCCTAGGACAGGGGGGAGGCTACATCTTC. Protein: CASSLGQGGGYIF.

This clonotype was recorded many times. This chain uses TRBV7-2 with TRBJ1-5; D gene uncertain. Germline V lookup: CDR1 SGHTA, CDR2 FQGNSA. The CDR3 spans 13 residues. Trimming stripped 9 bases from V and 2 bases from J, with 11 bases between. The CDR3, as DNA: TGTGCCAGTAGTTCCCAGGGCAATCAGCCCCAGCATTTT. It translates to CASSSQGNQPQHF.

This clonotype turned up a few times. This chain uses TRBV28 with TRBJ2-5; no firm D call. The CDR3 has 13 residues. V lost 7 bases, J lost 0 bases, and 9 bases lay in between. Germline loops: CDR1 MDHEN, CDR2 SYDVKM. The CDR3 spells CASNGPNQETQYF. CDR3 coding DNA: TGTGCCAGCAACGGACCGAACCAAGAGACCCAGTACTTC.

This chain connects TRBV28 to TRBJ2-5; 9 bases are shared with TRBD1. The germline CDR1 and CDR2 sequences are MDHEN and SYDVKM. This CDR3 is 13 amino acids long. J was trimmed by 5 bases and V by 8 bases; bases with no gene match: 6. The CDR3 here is CASCTGGAETQYF. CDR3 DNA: TGTGCCAGCTGTACAGGGGGCGCGGAGACCCAGTACTTC.

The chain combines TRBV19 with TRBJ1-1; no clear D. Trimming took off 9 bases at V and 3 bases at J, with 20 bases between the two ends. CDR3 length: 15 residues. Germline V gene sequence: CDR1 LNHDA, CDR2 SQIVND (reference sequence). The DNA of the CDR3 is TGTGCCAGCAGACAAGGGAAAGTATTATACACTGAAGCTTTCTTT. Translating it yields CASRQGKVLYTEAFF.

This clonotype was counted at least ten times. The DNA of the CDR3 is TGTGCCAGCAGTGAAATTTACGAGCAGTACTTC. Translation: CASSEIYEQYF. The chain employs TRBV25-1 and TRBJ2-7, with no clear D. CDR1 and CDR2 from the germline V gene are MGHDK and SYGVNS. This CDR3 region has 11 residues. The V end was cut by 2 bases, the J end by 4 bases, with 3 bases between.

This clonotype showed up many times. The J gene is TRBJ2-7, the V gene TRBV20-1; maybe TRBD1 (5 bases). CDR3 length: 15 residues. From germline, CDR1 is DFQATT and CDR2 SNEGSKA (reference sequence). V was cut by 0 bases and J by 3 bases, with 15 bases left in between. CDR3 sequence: CSARDSAGNFYEQYF. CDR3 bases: TGCAGTGCTAGAGATTCCGCAGGGAATTTCTACGAGCAGTACTTC.

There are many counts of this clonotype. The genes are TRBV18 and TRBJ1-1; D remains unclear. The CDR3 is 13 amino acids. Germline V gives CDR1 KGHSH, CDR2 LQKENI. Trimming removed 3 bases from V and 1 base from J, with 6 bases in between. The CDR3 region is CASSPHKNTEAFF. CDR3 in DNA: TGTGCCAGCTCACCGCACAAGAACACTGAAGCTTTCTTT.

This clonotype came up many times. The CDR3 region is CASSQTGRYEQYF. In DNA form, the CDR3 reads TGCGCCAGCAGCCAAACCGGGCGATACGAGCAGTACTTC. The chain employs TRBV4-1 and TRBJ2-7; D remains ambiguous. The CDR3 has 13 amino acids. V was pared by 2 bases and J by 4 bases, with 9 bases between. Germline V CDR1 and CDR2: MGHRA, YSYEKL.

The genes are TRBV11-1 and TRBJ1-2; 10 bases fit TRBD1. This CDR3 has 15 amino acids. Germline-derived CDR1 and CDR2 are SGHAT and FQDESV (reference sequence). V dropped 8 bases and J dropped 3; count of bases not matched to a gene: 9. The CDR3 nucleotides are TGTGCCAGCGGTGAGGACAGGGGGATCCACTATGGCTACACCTTC. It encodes CASGEDRGIHYGYTF.

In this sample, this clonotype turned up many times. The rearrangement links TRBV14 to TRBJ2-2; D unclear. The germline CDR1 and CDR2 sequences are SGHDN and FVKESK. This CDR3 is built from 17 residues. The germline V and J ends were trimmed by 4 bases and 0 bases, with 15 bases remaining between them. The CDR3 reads CASSPRVEYANTGELFF. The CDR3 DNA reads TGTGCCAGCAGCCCCCGAGTTGAGTACGCGAACACCGGGGAGCTGTTTTTT.

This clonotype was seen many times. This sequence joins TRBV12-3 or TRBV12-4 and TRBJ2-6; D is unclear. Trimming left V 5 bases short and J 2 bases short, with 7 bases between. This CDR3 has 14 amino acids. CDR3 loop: CASSPSAGANVLTF. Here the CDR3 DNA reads TGTGCCAGCAGTCCGAGTGCTGGGGCCAACGTCCTGACTTTC.

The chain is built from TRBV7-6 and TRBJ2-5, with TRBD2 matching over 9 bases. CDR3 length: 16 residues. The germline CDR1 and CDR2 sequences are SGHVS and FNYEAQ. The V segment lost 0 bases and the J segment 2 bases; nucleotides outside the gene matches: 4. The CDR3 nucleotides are TGTGCCAGCAGCTTAGCGCCTAGCGGGACACAAGAGACCCAGTACTTC. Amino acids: CASSLAPSGTQETQYF.

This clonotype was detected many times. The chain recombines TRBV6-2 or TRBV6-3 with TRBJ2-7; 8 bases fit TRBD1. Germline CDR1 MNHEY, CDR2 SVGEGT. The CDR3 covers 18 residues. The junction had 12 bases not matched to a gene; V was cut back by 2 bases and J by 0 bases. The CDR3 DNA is TGTGCCAGCAGTTACGGTGACCGGAGGACAGGGAGCTCCTACGAGCAGTACTTC. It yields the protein CASSYGDRRTGSSYEQYF.

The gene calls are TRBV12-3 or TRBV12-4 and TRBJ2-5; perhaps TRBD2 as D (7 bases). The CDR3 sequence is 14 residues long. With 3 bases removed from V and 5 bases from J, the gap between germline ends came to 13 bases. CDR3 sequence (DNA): TGTGCCAGCAGTTTTATGGGGGGGGCCGAGACCCAGTACTTC. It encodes CASSFMGGAETQYF.

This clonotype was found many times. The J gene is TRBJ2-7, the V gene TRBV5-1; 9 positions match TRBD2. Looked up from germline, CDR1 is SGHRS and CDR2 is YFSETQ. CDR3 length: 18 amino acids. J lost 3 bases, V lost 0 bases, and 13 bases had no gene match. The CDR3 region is CASSLGPPLAGVFYEQYF. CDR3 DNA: TGCGCCAGCAGCTTGGGCCCCCCCTTAGCGGGAGTCTTCTACGAGCAGTACTTC.

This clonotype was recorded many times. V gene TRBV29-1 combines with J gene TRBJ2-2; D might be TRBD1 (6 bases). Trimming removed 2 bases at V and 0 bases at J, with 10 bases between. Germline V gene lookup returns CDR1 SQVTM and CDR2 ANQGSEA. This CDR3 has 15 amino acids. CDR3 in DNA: TGCAGCGTTGAACTGGGACAAACGAACACCGGGGAGCTGTTTTTT. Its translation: CSVELGQTNTGELFF.

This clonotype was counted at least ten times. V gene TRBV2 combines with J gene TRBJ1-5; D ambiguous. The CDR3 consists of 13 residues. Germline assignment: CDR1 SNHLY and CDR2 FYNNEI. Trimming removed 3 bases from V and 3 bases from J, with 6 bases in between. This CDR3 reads CASSDSDNQPQHF. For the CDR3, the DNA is TGTGCCAGCAGTGACAGCGACAATCAGCCCCAGCATTTT.

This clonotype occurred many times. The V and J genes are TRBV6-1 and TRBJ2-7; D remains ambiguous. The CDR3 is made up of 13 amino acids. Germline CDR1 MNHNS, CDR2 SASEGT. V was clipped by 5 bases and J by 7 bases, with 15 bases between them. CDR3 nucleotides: TGTGCCAGCAGTAGGAATAGGGTCGGGGAGCAGTACTTC. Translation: CASSRNRVGEQYF.

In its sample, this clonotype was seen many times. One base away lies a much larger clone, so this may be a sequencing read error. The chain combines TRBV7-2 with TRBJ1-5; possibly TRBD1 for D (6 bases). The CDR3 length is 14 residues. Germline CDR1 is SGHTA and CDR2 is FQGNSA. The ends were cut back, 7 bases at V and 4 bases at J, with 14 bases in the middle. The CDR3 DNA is TGTGCCAGCAACCCCGGGACACCGAATCAGCCCCAGCATTTT. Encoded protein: CASNPGTPNQPQHF.

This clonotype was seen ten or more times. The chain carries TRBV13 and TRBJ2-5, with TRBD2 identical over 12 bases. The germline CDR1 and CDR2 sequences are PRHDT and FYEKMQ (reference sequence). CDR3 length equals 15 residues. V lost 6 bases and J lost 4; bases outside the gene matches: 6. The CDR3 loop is CASSLAGGFVETQYF. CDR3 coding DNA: TGTGCCAGCAGTCTAGCGGGAGGGTTCGTAGAGACCCAGTACTTC.

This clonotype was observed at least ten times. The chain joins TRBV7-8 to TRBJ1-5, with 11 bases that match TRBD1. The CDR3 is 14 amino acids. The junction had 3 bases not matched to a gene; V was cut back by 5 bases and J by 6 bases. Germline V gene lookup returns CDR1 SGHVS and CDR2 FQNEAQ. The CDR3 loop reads CASSRTGGVQPQHF. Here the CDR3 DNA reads TGTGCCAGCAGCCGGACAGGGGGCGTTCAGCCCCAGCATTTT.